Each of the 20 T cell receptor beta chains below was sequenced from the same sample in a study of blood T cell repertoires in COVID-19. Profiling relied on immunoSEQ multiplex PCR, and the TCRdb table lists in-frame clones only, not all of them. The data show around 61,000 clones, roughly 89% seen once. The sample consisted of peripheral blood. The receptors shown here come from a man aged 60 to 75 with acute or convalescent COVID-19.

The chain uses TRBV5-6 and TRBJ1-4, with D perhaps matching TRBD1 (5 bases). Germline loops: CDR1 SGHDT, CDR2 YYEEEE. V was cut by 0 bases and J by 5 bases, with 11 bases left in between. The CDR3 is made up of 15 amino acids. CDR3 protein: CASSLGQPGNEKLFF. The CDR3 DNA follows: TGTGCCAGCAGCTTGGGACAGCCTGGGAATGAAAAACTGTTTTTT.

The chain links TRBV10-3 to TRBJ2-7; 8 positions agree with TRBD1. CDR1 and CDR2 from the germline V gene are ENHRY and SYGVKD. The CDR3 is made up of 14 amino acids. V dropped 4 bases and J dropped 0; count of bases not matched to a gene: 2. The CDR3 region has the DNA TGTGCCATCAGTGGGGACAGGAGCTCCTACGAGCAGTACTTC. The encoded protein is CAISGDRSSYEQYF.

V gene TRBV6-5 combines with J gene TRBJ2-1; the D gene is possibly TRBD2 (7 bases). V lost 10 bases, J lost 4 bases, and 17 bases lay in between. The CDR3 extends over 14 amino acids. Germline V gene lookup returns CDR1 MNHEY and CDR2 SVGAGI. The CDR3 coding sequence is TGTGCCATACTACGGGGGGCCAATTACAATGAGCAGTTCTTC. It translates to CAILRGANYNEQFF.

V and J are TRBV19 and TRBJ1-1; TRBD1 agrees at 7 bases. Trimming removed 5 bases from V and 5 bases from J; junction bases left unmatched: 8. The germline gives CDR1 LNHDA, CDR2 SQIVND (reference sequence). This CDR3 comprises 14 residues. The DNA of the CDR3 is TGTGCCAGTAGTTTGACAGGGATGGGAACTGAAGCTTTCTTT. Translation gives CASSLTGMGTEAFF.

The chain employs TRBV19 and TRBJ2-2; TRBD1 matches at 8 bases. This CDR3 spans 14 amino acids. After removal of 10 bases from V and 5 bases from J, the junction contained 9 bases not matched to a gene. CDR1 and CDR2 (germline): LNHDA, SQIVND (reference sequence). CDR3 region: CATLDRGGTGELFF. The CDR3 DNA sequence: TGTGCCACCCTAGACAGGGGAGGTACCGGGGAGCTGTTTTTT. Drawing the rest from reference TRBV19 and TRBJ2-2, the complete variable domain is DGGITQSPKYLFRKEGQNVTLSCEQNLNHDAMYWYRQDPGQGLRLIYYSQIVNDFQKGDIAEGYSVSREKKESFPLTVTSAQKNPTAFYLCATLDRGGTGELFFGEGSRLTVL.

The chain links TRBV6-5 to TRBJ1-6, with a tentative D call TRBD1 (6 bases). CDR1 is MNHEY and CDR2 is SVGAGI in the germline V gene. The CDR3 has 14 residues. V was cut by 5 bases and J by 4 bases, with 9 bases left in between. CDR3 bases: TGTGCCAGCAGTCTAGGGGGATATAATTCACCCCTCCACTTT. Amino acids: CASSLGGYNSPLHF.

This clone was observed a single time. This rearrangement joins TRBV9 to TRBJ1-2, with D possibly TRBD1 on 6 matching bases. This CDR3 is 14 amino acids long. V shed 4 bases and J shed 8 bases, with 18 bases lying between them. The germline V gene encodes CDR1 SGDLS and CDR2 YYNGEE. Written as DNA, the CDR3 is TGTGCCAGCAGCTCCATAGGGGGGGTGACGGGCTACACCTTC. Protein: CASSSIGGVTGYTF.

The chain uses TRBV27 and TRBJ1-2; D is unclear. The CDR3 extends over 13 amino acids. CDR1 is MNHEY and CDR2 is SMNVEV in the germline V gene (reference sequence). Trimming stripped 6 bases from V and 5 bases from J, with 13 bases between. CDR3 protein: CASSHSTEYGYTF. The DNA of the CDR3 is TGTGCCAGCAGCCATTCGACGGAGTATGGCTACACCTTC.

The chain recombines TRBV24-1 with TRBJ1-2, with D tentatively TRBD1 (5 bases). Per the germline V gene, CDR1 is KGHDR and CDR2 is SFDVKD. This CDR3 region has 12 residues. V dropped 9 bases and J dropped 8 bases, with 15 bases sitting between them. Here the CDR3 DNA reads TGTGCCACCCCCGAGGGGCGGGAAGGCTACACCTTC. Protein sequence: CATPEGREGYTF.

The V gene is TRBV7-8, the J gene TRBJ2-2, with 9 positions matching TRBD1. The germline gives CDR1 SGHVS, CDR2 FQNEAQ. Trimming took 1 base from V and 4 from J; bases not matched to a gene: 4. This CDR3 is 16 amino acids long. In nucleotides, the CDR3 is TGTGCCAGCAGCTTAGAGGTGACAGGGGGCACCGGGGAGCTGTTTTTT. Translated, it gives CASSLEVTGGTGELFF.

V gene TRBV19 combines with J gene TRBJ1-2; D is possibly TRBD1 (6 bases). Per germline, CDR1 LNHDA and CDR2 SQIVND (reference sequence). The CDR3 sequence is 13 residues long. V was cut by 7 bases and J by 8 bases, with 17 bases left in between. The CDR3 DNA reads as TGTGCCAGTAATCTACTGGGGGCGGAGGGCTACACCTTC. Protein: CASNLLGAEGYTF.

This chain uses TRBV9 with TRBJ2-1; 7 bases are a match to TRBD1. With V trimmed by 3 bases and J by 0 bases, 21 bases remained unmatched. Germline V gene lookup returns CDR1 SGDLS and CDR2 YYNGEE. The CDR3 sequence is 21 residues long. CDR3 bases: TGTGCCAGCAGCGGTCGACAGGGCCCAGCCAGCCGTACTCTCTCCTACAATGAGCAGTTCTTC. This codes for CASSGRQGPASRTLSYNEQFF.

The chain has TRBV30 and TRBJ2-2, with a tentative D call TRBD1 (5 bases). Germline loops: CDR1 GTSNPN, CDR2 SVGIG (reference sequence). The CDR3 totals 14 residues. Trimming left V 0 bases short and J 4 bases short, with 9 bases between. CDR3 sequence (DNA): TGTGCCTGGAGTGTAGTACAGGCCACCGGGGAGCTGTTTTTT. As protein: CAWSVVQATGELFF.

The chain carries TRBV9 and TRBJ1-1; 7 bases map to TRBD1. The CDR3 extends over 16 amino acids. Germline-derived CDR1 and CDR2 are SGDLS and YYNGEE. With V trimmed by 0 bases and J by 1 base, 6 bases remained unmatched. Written as DNA, the CDR3 is TGTGCCAGCAGCGTAGGTGACAGGGCCAGGAACACTGAAGCTTTCTTT. The encoded protein is CASSVGDRARNTEAFF.

V usage is TRBV7-8 and J usage is TRBJ2-2, with D possibly matching TRBD2 (5 bases). Germline V CDR1 and CDR2: SGHVS, FQNEAQ. The CDR3 totals 14 residues. Trimming removed 2 bases from V and 1 base from J, with 5 bases in between. The CDR3 here is CASSLRENTGELFF. DNA for the CDR3: TGTGCCAGCAGCTTACGGGAGAACACCGGGGAGCTGTTTTTT. Full variable domain (rest looked up from reference TRBV7-8 and TRBJ2-2): GAGVSQSPRYKVAKRGQDVALRCDPISGHVSLFWYQQALGQGPEFLTYFQNEAQLDKSGLPSDRFFAERPEGSVSTLKIQRTQQEDSAVYLCASSLRENTGELFFGEGSRLTVL.

The chain has TRBV9 and TRBJ1-1; a possible D gene is TRBD1 (5 bases). From germline, CDR1 is SGDLS and CDR2 YYNGEE. Trimming cost V 4 bases and J 5 bases, with 15 bases left between them. CDR3 length: 14 amino acids. CDR3 region: CASSPSPGGTEAFF. The CDR3 bases are TGTGCCAGCAGCCCGAGTCCCGGGGGGACTGAAGCTTTCTTT.

The rearrangement links TRBV7-9 to TRBJ1-3, with D possibly being TRBD1 (5 bases). Germline CDR1 is SEHNR and CDR2 is FQNEAQ (reference sequence). V lost 3 bases and J 0 bases, leaving 18 bases between the germline ends. There are 18 residues in the CDR3. CDR3 sequence reads: CASSFDLVNRSSGNTIYF. As DNA, the CDR3 is TGTGCCAGCAGCTTCGACTTAGTTAACAGGAGCTCTGGAAACACCATATATTTT. The variable domain in full, with the rest retrieved from reference TRBV7-9 and TRBJ1-3, is DTGVSQNPRHKITKRGQNVTFRCDPISEHNRLYWYRQTLGQGPEFLTYFQNEAQLEKSRLLSDRFSAERPKGSFSTLEIQRTEQGDSAMYLCASSFDLVNRSSGNTIYFGEGSWLTVV.

The V call is TRBV19, the J call TRBJ1-2; a possible D gene is TRBD1 (6 bases). This CDR3 is built from 16 residues. Trimming left V 3 bases short and J 0 bases short, with 14 bases between. CDR1 LNHDA and CDR2 SQIVND come from the germline V gene (reference sequence). The CDR3 nucleotides are TGTGCCAGTAGTATCGGGACATTGAAATCTAACTATGGCTACACCTTC. Residues: CASSIGTLKSNYGYTF.

The DNA of the CDR3 is TGTGCTAGTGGCAGCGGACAGGGACTTCTTCAAAACATTCAGTACTTC. Encoded protein: CASGSGQGLLQNIQYF. The chain is built from TRBV12-5 and TRBJ2-4; 8 nucleotides match TRBD1. This CDR3 region has 16 residues. The J segment lost 5 bases and the V segment lost 6 bases, leaving 12 bases of the junction unmatched. Germline V gene data show CDR1 as LGHNT and CDR2 as FRNRAP.

This rearrangement joins TRBV13 to TRBJ2-1, with TRBD2 matching 12 bases. The length of the CDR3 is 15 residues. From germline, CDR1 is PRHDT and CDR2 FYEKMQ (reference sequence). V lost 3 bases, J lost 9 bases, and 6 bases stayed unmatched. The CDR3 DNA is TGTGCCAGCAGCTTCCCTAGCGGGGGGGCCGTTGAGCAGTTCTTC. Its translation: CASSFPSGGAVEQFF.